The 25 T cell receptor beta chains listed next were all sequenced from one sample in a study of T cell repertoires in cytomegalovirus infection. TCRdb passed the reads through MiXCR, listing each CDR3 protein once. The sample lists approximately 220,000 distinct CDR3 sequences; about 38% were seen once. Antigen specificity for these receptors is unknown. The sequences come from CD8+ T cells from cultured PBMCs, collected from culture after CMV antigen stimulation. The receptors shown here come from a human donor in good health (CMV status not recorded). Some clones in this sample may be carry-over from other donors' samples.

In this sample, this clonotype turned up many times. The rearrangement joins TRBV5-1 to TRBJ2-1; D may be TRBD1 (6 bases). The V gene's germline CDR1 is SGHRS and CDR2 YFSETQ. V was pared by 0 bases and J by 0 bases, with 7 bases between. The CDR3 has 15 amino acids. CDR3 sequence (DNA): TGCGCCAGCAGCTTGGAGGACAGCTCCTACAATGAGCAGTTCTTC. Protein sequence: CASSLEDSSYNEQFF.

The V call is TRBV7-3, the J call TRBJ2-5, with 8 bases aligning to TRBD2. Germline assignment: CDR1 SGHTA and CDR2 FQGTGA. This CDR3 comprises 15 residues. J lost 4 bases, V lost 3 bases, and 7 bases had no gene match. CDR3 residues: CASSLYGGAGETQYF. The DNA for the CDR3 is TGTGCCAGCAGCTTGTACGGGGGGGCGGGAGAGACCCAGTACTTC.

This chain links TRBV27 with TRBJ2-7; a weak D match, TRBD2 (6 bases). Trimming removed 0 bases at V and 2 bases at J, with 11 bases between. Germline CDR1 MNHEY, CDR2 SMNVEV (reference sequence). The CDR3 is 15 residues long. The CDR3 nucleotides read TGTGCCAGCAGTTTATCCGGGACTTTTGCCTACGAGCAGTACTTC. This sequence encodes CASSLSGTFAYEQYF.

The table lists this clonotype with a few counts. The chain combines TRBV7-6 with TRBJ2-6; D unresolved. CDR1 and CDR2 from the germline V gene are SGHVS and FNYEAQ. The CDR3 has 16 residues. V was clipped by 5 bases and J by 12 bases, with 23 bases between them. The CDR3 nucleotides read TGTGCCAGCAGCCCCGTTACGGGCGCTAAATTCAGCGTCCTGACTTTC. It yields the protein CASSPVTGAKFSVLTF.

This clonotype was counted once. The chain uses TRBV7-6 and TRBJ2-7; 9 bases map to TRBD1. Germline V lookup: CDR1 SGHVS, CDR2 FNYEAQ. The CDR3 spans 14 residues. With V trimmed by 5 bases and J by 3 bases, 5 bases remained unmatched. CDR3 in amino acids: CASSQTGGFYEQYF. CDR3 sequence (DNA): TGTGCCAGCAGCCAGACAGGGGGTTTCTACGAGCAGTACTTC.

The chain couples TRBV7-2 to TRBJ2-3; unclear D gene. The CDR3 has 17 residues. From germline, CDR1 is SGHTA and CDR2 FQGNSA. Trimming removed 7 bases from V and 4 bases from J, with 24 bases in between. This CDR3 reads CASIHLDGGFIPDTQYF. For the CDR3, the DNA is TGTGCCAGCATCCATTTAGACGGCGGATTCATTCCAGATACGCAGTATTTT.

This clonotype was counted a few times. This chain links TRBV7-3 with TRBJ2-5; 7 bases align to TRBD2. This CDR3 contains 16 residues. The V segment lost 5 bases and the J segment 2 bases; nucleotides outside the gene matches: 11. Germline CDR1 is SGHTA and CDR2 is FQGTGA. The CDR3 loop is CASSPTLGGSQETQYF. The CDR3 bases are TGTGCCAGCAGCCCTACCTTGGGCGGGAGTCAAGAGACCCAGTACTTC.

This sequence joins TRBV6-2 or TRBV6-3 and TRBJ2-5; 8 bases agree with TRBD2. Germline V gives CDR1 MNHEY, CDR2 SVGEGT. Trimming took 4 bases from V and 4 from J; bases not matched to a gene: 14. CDR3 length equals 17 residues. CDR3 in DNA: TGTGCCAGCAGTTTGGGCGGGAGGAACGAGAGGGTAGAGACCCAGTACTTC. It encodes CASSLGGRNERVETQYF.

This chain uses TRBV5-4 with TRBJ1-2; a possible D gene is TRBD1 (6 bases). CDR1 and CDR2 from the germline V gene are SGHNT and YYREEE (reference sequence). Trimming cost V 4 bases and J 4 bases, with 14 bases left between them. The CDR3 covers 14 residues. The DNA of the CDR3 is TGTGCCAGCAGCCCCGGGGGCGCTGGCTATGGCTACACCTTC. It codes for CASSPGGAGYGYTF.

Note on this clonotype: The junction differs from germline at one of its ends, possibly a read error. CDR3 amino acids: CDSSPRKGENIQYF. The CDR3 region has the DNA TGTGACAGCAGCCCCCGGAAAGGGGAAAACATTCAGTACTTC. The chain couples TRBV11-2 to TRBJ2-4, with D tentatively TRBD1 (5 bases). Germline V gives CDR1 SGHAT, CDR2 FQNNGV. The CDR3 covers 14 residues.

The chain uses TRBV11-2 and TRBJ2-1, with 9 bases fitting TRBD2. This CDR3 has 16 residues. Germline CDR1 SGHAT, CDR2 FQNNGV. V lost 4 bases and J lost 4; bases outside the gene matches: 8. CDR3 coding DNA: TGTGCCAGCAGCTCCCTTAGCGGGGGAGGATACAATGAGCAGTTCTTC. Protein: CASSSLSGGGYNEQFF.

In nucleotides, the CDR3 is TGTGCCAGCAGCCCGGACAGGGCAGGCCAGCCCCAGCATTTT. Protein product: CASSPDRAGQPQHF. The chain carries TRBV7-4 and TRBJ1-5; 8 bases align to TRBD1. Germline values: CDR1 SGHVT, CDR2 SQSDAQ. This CDR3 region has 14 residues. Trimming at V came to 5 bases and at J to 7 bases, leaving 7 bases not matched to a gene.

This clonotype has only a few counts. J is TRBJ2-3 and V is TRBV27; unclear D gene. Per the germline V gene, CDR1 is MNHEY and CDR2 is SMNVEV (reference sequence). V lost 2 bases and J 2 bases, leaving 14 bases between the germline ends. The CDR3 runs to 16 residues. The CDR3 loop is CASSLLGVADTDTQYF. The CDR3 DNA reads as TGTGCCAGCAGTTTACTCGGTGTAGCCGACACAGATACGCAGTATTTT.

This clonotype turned up a few times. DNA for the CDR3: TGTGCCAGCAGCTCCCCAACCTACAATGAGCAGTTCTTC. It specifies CASSSPTYNEQFF. The chain recombines TRBV7-9 with TRBJ2-1, with D unclear. With 4 bases removed from V and 2 bases from J, the gap between germline ends came to 6 bases. The length of the CDR3 is 13 residues. CDR1 and CDR2 (germline): SEHNR, FQNEAQ (reference sequence).

The chain employs TRBV19 and TRBJ1-2, with D maybe TRBD1 (6 bases). V was cut by 5 bases and J by 10 bases, with 11 bases left in between. The CDR3 is 11 residues long. The germline V gene encodes CDR1 LNHDA and CDR2 SQIVND (reference sequence). CDR3 protein: CASSADSFYTF. The CDR3 DNA follows: TGTGCCAGTAGTGCGGACAGTTTCTACACCTTC.

The table lists this clonotype with a few counts. The V gene is TRBV7-8, the J gene TRBJ1-5; tentative D call: TRBD1 (6 bases). The germline CDR1 and CDR2 sequences are SGHVS and FQNEAQ. The CDR3 is 19 residues long. Trimming stripped 1 base from V and 5 bases from J, with 24 bases between. For the CDR3, the DNA is TGTGCCAGCAGCTTAGTCGGTTGGGCCGGGACAAGGGAAGATCAGCCCCAGCATTTT. This codes for CASSLVGWAGTREDQPQHF.

V usage is TRBV6-1 and J usage is TRBJ2-7, with D perhaps assigned TRBD1 or TRBD2 (5 bases each). The CDR3 length is 13 residues. The ends were cut back, 8 bases at V and 1 base at J, with 12 bases in the middle. Germline loops: CDR1 MNHNS, CDR2 SASEGT. In DNA, the CDR3 is TGTGCCAGCCTGGGGGACCGTTCCTACGAGCAGTACTTC. Protein product: CASLGDRSYEQYF.

Worth noting for this clonotype: This may arise from a read error, as a much more abundant clone is one base away. The chain joins TRBV7-2 to TRBJ2-2, with D maybe TRBD2 (5 bases). V was clipped by 9 bases and J by 0 bases, with 29 bases between them. The CDR3 covers 20 residues. In germline, CDR1 is SGHTA, CDR2 FQGNSA. The CDR3 bases are TGTGCCAGGAGCCGCCCTACCCACTCTAGCTTCCTGACGAACACCGGGGAGCTGTTTTTT. Its protein is CARSRPTHSSFLTNTGELFF.

This clonotype was seen only a few times. The chain uses TRBV19 and TRBJ2-1, with D uncertain. There are 13 residues in the CDR3. V dropped 6 bases and J dropped 3 bases, with 9 bases sitting between them. Looked up from germline, CDR1 is LNHDA and CDR2 is SQIVND (reference sequence). The CDR3 loop reads CASSTAFYNEQFF. The CDR3 coding sequence is TGTGCCAGTAGCACGGCCTTCTACAATGAGCAGTTCTTC.

This clonotype was counted between two and nine times. This chain links TRBV28 with TRBJ2-1; D not certain. The length of the CDR3 is 11 residues. Trimming cost V 3 bases and J 5 bases, with 2 bases left between them. CDR1 is MDHEN, CDR2 SYDVKM, per germline. In DNA, the CDR3 is TGTGCCAGCAGTTTTAACAATGAGCAGTTCTTC. Amino acids: CASSFNNEQFF.

V usage is TRBV30 and J usage is TRBJ2-1, with 7 bases fitting TRBD1. Trimming cost V 3 bases and J 4 bases; bases outside gene matches: 9. This CDR3 contains 15 residues. Germline V lookup: CDR1 GTSNPN, CDR2 SVGIG (reference sequence). The CDR3 reads CAWRHLRTGYNEQFF. The CDR3 region has the DNA TGTGCCTGGAGACACCTACGGACAGGATACAATGAGCAGTTCTTC.

This clonotype was seen only a few times. The rearrangement uses TRBV10-3 and TRBJ2-5; no definite D call. Germline V gene lookup returns CDR1 ENHRY and CDR2 SYGVKD. Trimming shortened V by 4 bases and J by 4 bases, and 10 bases separated the two germline ends. The CDR3 has 13 amino acids. The CDR3 DNA follows: TGTGCCATCAGTGGTGGAAATGGAGAGACCCAGTACTTC. Translated: CAISGGNGETQYF.

The gene calls are TRBV29-1 and TRBJ2-1, with 7 bases matching TRBD1. Losses at the gene ends were 4 bases for V and 7 bases for J; bases not matched to a gene: 4. The CDR3 consists of 12 residues. The germline CDR1 and CDR2 sequences are SQVTM and ANQGSEA. The CDR3 DNA reads TGCAGCGTTGCTGCCAGGGGGAATGAGCAGTTCTTC. Protein: CSVAARGNEQFF.

This clonotype was recorded once. The chain has TRBV27 and TRBJ1-2; unclear D gene. Germline-derived CDR1 and CDR2 are MNHEY and SMNVEV (reference sequence). Trimming removed 6 bases from V and 5 bases from J, with 16 bases in between. CDR3 length: 14 residues. The CDR3: CASRPPRRQYGYTF. CDR3 DNA: TGTGCCAGCAGACCTCCAAGGAGGCAGTATGGCTACACCTTC.

V and J are TRBV6-6 and TRBJ2-1; TRBD1 agrees at 7 bases. CDR1 and CDR2 (germline): MNHNY, SVGAGI (reference sequence). The CDR3 runs 14 residues. V lost 0 bases and J lost 9; bases outside the gene matches: 5. CDR3 residues: CASSYSRGGTEQFF. CDR3 nucleotide sequence: TGTGCCAGCAGTTACTCGAGAGGGGGCACTGAGCAGTTCTTC.